This record concerns one T cell receptor beta chain sequence. Antigen: not known. The data originate from a study of T-cell memory formation after mild COVID-19. General study points: Unconfirmed was the SARS-CoV-2 specificity of second-wave clones that peaked on day 37. Among contracting clones, CD4+ were mainly CM/EM and CD8+ enriched in EMRA. Some clones that responded were present in memory (sampled pre-infection), which suggests cross-reactive memory joined.

MiXCR, run by TCRdb on the 5' RACE reads, gives a single entry per CDR3 protein. The sample gives hundreds of thousands of distinct CDR3 sequences, 16% of which show up once; 20% to 25% is in the top ten. The J segment lost 5 bases and the V segment lost 5 bases, leaving 3 bases of the junction unmatched. This CDR3 comprises 14 residues. The gene calls are TRBV12-3 or TRBV12-4 and TRBJ1-1; the match to TRBD1 covers 12 bases. Sequencing input: PBMCs or a T cell subset sorted from them (not recorded which). This receptor was obtained from a man younger than 35 who had mild COVID-19 (a few samples of this study predate the infection). Cell type and time point are not known. This CDR3 is CASSGTGGRTEAFF. In DNA form, the CDR3 reads TGTGCCAGCAGTGGGACAGGGGGCAGGACTGAAGCTTTCTTT.